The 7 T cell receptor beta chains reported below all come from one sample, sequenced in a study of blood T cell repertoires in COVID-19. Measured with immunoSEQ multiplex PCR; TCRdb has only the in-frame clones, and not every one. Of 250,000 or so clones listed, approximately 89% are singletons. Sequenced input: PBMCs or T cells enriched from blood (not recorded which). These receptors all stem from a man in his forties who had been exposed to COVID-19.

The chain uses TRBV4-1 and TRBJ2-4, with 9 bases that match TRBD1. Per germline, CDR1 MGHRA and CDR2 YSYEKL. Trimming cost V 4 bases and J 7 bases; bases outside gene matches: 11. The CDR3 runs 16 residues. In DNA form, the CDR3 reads TGCGCCAGCAGCCCCCTGCCTATGGACAGGGGCAACATTCAGTACTTC. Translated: CASSPLPMDRGNIQYF.

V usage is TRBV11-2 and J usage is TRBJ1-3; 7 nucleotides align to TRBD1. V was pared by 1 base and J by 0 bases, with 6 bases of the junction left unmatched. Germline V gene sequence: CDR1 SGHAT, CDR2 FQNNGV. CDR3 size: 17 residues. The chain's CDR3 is CASSLVAGGSSGNTIYF. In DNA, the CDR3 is TGTGCCAGCAGCTTAGTCGCAGGGGGTAGCTCTGGAAACACCATATATTTT.

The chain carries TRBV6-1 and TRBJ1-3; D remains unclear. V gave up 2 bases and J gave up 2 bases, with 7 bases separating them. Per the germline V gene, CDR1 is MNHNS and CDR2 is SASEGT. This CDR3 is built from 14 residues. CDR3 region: CASSESQTGNTIYF. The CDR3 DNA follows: TGTGCCAGCAGTGAAAGTCAGACTGGAAACACCATATATTTT.

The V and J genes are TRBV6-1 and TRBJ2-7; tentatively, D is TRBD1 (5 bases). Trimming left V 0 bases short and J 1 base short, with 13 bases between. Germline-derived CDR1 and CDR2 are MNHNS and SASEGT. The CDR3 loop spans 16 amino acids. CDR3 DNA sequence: TGTGCCAGCAGTGAAGCTCAGGGTGGGAAATCCTACGAGCAGTACTTC. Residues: CASSEAQGGKSYEQYF.

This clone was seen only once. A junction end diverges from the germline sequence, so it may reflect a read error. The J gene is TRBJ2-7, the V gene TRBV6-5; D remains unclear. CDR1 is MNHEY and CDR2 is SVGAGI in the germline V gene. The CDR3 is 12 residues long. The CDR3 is CAGSPSPYEQYF. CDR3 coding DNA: TGTGCCGGCAGTCCATCCCCCTACGAGCAGTACTTC.

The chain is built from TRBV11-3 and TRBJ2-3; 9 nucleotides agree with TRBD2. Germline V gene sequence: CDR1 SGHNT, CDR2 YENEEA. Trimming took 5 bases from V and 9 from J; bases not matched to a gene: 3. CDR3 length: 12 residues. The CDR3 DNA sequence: TGTGCCAGCAGCCCTAGCGGGGACACGCAGTATTTT. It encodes CASSPSGDTQYF. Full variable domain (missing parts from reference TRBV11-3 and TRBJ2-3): EAGVVQSPRYKIIEKKQPVAFWCNPISGHNTLYWYLQNLGQGPELLIRYENEEAVDDSQLPKDRFSAERLKGVDSTLKIQPAELGDSAVYLCASSPSGDTQYFGPGTRLTVL.

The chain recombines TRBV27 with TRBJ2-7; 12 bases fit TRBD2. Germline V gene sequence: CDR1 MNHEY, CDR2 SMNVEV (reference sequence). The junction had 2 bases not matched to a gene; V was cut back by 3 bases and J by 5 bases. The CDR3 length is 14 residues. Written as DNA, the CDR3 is TGTGCCAGCAGTTTCTCTAGCGGGAGGGACGAGCAGTACTTC. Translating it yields CASSFSSGRDEQYF.